This T cell receptor beta chain stems from a study of blood T cell repertoires in COVID-19 (dated by TCRdb to 2019 to 2021). Concerning the study at large: Samples covering the acute and convalescent phases of COVID-19 were provided by collaborators in the United States, Italy and Spain. The material from the prospective study consisted of cDNA or gDNA derived from T cells, B-cell-depleted T cells, or PBMCs. Deeply sampled blood TCRbeta repertoires from subjects exposed to, actively infected with, or recovered from COVID-19 were included in the dataset. The repertoires were made available in a free public database intended to serve as a resource for research on the immune response to SARS-CoV-2. Samples were obtained from the ongoing ImmuneRACE study (first 160 participants) and from over 1,000 subjects provided by 6 global collaborators. The sample metadata nearly always contained a de-identified subject ID, COVID-19 status, age in years and sex. Where HLA class I and class II types were available, the types were taken from metadata supplied by the sample provider, not from assay-based typing.

The collaborating institutions used their own protocols to collect whole blood in K2EDTA tubes. For TCRbeta analysis, collaborators shipped samples as frozen whole blood, isolated PBMCs, or DNA extracted from either of those sample types. Points the paper makes about the study in general: The quantity of clinical and demographic metadata differed by source and by participant and was supplied without curation.

V gives up 0 bases and J gives up 0 bases, and the segment between their germline ends measures 17 bases. The CDR3 spans 18 residues, from the cysteine through the phenylalanine. The entry retains the CDR3 DNA only, 54 bases that are in frame from base 1. According to the germline V gene, CDR1 reads SNHLY and CDR2 reads FYNNEI. In the case of this clone: Its antigen remains unidentified. No base qualities exist here, and no much larger clone lies one base off it.

TCRbeta CDR3 regions were amplified from genomic DNA using the immunoSEQ Assay, a bias-controlled multiplex PCR. The published analysis was carried out like this. Nucleated cell counts per sample were estimated from amplification of reference gene primers within the assay. To quantify the absolute abundance of each unique TCRbeta CDR3 rearrangement, sequence reads were collapsed and filtered. For each sample, productive Simpson clonality was calculated as the square root of Simpson's diversity index over productive rearrangements. TCRdb took this table from immuneACCESS and kept in-frame rearrangements with V and J called. Such tables lack part of the clones; where checked against another copy, unresolved V genes explain under half of the gap, and the rest is unexplained. V and J calls and clone size are as listed in that table; D and trimming were resolved from the DNA. The table for this sample lists over 100,000 clones; around three quarters of them were counted only once. Clones ranked in the top ten supply almost 4% of the sample.

This clonotype originated in a woman aged 80 or over with acute or convalescent COVID-19. The rearrangement combines TRBV2 with TRBJ1-1, with no confidently assigned D gene. Sequenced sample: peripheral blood. This receptor carries the CDR3 CASSEAPGRAYLNTEAFF. The nucleotides read TGTGCCAGCAGTGAAGCGCCGGGGAGGGCGTACCTGAACACTGAAGCTTTCTTT.